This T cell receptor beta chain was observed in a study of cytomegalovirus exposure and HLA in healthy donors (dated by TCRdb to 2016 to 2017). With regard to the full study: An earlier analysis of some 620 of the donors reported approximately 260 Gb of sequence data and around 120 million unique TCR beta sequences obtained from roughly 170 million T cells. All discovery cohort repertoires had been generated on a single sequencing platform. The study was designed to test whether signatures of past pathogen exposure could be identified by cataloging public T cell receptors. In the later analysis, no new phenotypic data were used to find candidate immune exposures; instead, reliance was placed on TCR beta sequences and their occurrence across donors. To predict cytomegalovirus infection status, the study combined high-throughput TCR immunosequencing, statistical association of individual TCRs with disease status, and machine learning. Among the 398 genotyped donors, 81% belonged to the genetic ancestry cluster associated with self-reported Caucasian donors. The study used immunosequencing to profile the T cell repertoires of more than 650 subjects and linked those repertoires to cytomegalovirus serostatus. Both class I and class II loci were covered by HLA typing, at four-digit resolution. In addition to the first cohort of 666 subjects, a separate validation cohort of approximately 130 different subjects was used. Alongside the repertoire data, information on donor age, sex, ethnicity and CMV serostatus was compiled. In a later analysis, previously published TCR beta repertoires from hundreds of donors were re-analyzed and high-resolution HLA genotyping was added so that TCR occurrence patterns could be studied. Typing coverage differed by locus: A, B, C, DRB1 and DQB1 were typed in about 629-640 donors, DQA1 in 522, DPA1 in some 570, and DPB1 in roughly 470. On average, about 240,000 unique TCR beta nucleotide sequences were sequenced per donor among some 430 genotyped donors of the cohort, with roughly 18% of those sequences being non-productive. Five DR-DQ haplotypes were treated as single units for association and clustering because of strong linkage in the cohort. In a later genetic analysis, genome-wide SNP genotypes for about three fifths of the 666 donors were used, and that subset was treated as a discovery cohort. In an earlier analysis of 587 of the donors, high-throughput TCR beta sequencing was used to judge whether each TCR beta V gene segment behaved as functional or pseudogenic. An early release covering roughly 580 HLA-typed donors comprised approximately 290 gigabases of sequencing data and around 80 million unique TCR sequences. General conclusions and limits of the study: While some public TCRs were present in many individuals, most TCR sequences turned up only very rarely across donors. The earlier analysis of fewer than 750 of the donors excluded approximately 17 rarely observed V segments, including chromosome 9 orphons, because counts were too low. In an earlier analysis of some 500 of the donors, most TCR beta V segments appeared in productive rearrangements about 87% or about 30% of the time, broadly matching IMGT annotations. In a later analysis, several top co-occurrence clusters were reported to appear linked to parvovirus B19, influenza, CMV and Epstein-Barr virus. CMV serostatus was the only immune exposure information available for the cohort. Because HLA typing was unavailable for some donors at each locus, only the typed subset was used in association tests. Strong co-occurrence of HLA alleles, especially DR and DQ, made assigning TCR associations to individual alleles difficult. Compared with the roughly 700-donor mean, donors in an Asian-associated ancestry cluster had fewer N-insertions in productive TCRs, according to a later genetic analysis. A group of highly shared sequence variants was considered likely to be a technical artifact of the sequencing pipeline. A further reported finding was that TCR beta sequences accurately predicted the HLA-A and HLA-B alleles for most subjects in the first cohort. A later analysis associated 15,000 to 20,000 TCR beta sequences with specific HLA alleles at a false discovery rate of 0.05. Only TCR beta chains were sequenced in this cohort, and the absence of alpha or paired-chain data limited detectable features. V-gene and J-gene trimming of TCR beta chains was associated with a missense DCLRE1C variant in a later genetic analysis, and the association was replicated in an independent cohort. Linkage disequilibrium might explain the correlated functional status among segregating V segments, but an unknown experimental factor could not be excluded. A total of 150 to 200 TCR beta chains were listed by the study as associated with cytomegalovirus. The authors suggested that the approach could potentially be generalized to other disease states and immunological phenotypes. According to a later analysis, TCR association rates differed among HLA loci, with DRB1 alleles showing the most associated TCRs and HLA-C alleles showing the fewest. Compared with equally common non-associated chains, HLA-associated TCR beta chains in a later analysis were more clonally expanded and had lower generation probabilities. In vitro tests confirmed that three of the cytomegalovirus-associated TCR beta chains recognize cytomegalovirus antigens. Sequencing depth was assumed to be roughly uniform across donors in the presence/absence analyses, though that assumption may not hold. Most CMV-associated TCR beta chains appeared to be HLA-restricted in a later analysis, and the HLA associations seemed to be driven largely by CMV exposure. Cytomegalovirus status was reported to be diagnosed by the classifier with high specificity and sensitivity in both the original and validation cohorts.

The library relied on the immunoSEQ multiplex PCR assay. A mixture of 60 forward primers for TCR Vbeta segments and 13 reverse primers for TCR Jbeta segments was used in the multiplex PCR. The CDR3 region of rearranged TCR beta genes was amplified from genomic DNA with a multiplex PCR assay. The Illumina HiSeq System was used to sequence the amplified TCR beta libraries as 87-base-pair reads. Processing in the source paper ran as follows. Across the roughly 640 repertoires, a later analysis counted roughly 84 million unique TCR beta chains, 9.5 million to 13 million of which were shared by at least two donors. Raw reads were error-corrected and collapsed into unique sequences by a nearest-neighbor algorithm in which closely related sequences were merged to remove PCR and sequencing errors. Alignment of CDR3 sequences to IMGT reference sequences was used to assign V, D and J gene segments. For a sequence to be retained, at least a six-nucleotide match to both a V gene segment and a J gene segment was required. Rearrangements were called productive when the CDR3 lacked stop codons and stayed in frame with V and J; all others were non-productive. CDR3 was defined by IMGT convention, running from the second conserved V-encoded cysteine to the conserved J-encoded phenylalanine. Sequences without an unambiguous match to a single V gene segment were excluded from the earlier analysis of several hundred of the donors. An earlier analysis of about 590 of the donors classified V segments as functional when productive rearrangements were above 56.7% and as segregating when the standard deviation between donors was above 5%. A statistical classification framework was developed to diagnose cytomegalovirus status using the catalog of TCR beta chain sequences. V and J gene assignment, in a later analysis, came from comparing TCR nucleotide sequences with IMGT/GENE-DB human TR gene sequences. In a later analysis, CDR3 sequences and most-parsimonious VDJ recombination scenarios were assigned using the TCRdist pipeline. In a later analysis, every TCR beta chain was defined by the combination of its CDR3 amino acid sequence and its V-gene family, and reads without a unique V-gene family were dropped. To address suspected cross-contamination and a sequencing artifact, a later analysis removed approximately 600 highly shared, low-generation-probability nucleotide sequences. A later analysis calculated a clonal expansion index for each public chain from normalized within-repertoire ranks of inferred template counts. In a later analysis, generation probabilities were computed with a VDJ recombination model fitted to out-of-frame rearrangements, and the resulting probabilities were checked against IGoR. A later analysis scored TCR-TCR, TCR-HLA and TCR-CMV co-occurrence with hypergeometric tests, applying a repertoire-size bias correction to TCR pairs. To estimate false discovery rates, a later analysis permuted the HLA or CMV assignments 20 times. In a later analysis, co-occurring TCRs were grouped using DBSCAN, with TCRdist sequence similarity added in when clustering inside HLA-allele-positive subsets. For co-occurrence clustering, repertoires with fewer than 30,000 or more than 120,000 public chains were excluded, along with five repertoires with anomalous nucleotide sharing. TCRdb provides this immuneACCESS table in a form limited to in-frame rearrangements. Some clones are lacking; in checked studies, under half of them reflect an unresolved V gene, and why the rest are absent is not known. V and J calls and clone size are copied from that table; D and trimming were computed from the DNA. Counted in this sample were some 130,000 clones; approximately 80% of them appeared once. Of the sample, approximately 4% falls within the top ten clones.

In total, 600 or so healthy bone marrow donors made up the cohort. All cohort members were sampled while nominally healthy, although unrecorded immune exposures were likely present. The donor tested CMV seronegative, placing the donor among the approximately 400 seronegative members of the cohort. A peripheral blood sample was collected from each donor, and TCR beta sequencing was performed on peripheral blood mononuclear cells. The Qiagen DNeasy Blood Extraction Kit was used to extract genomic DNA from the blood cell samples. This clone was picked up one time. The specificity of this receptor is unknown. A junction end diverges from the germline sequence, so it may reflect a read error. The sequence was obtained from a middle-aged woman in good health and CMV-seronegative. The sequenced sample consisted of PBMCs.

The CDR3 in this case is CASSRPEETQYF. The bases are TGTGCTAGCAGCAGGCCGGAGGAGACCCAGTACTTC. The rearrangement combines TRBV7-7 with TRBJ2-5; the D gene is unclear. The CDR3 measures 12 amino acids from cysteine to phenylalanine. Just the 36-base CDR3 DNA is kept, in frame starting at base 1. CDR1 SSHAT and CDR2 FNYEAQ were looked up in the germline V gene (reference sequence).